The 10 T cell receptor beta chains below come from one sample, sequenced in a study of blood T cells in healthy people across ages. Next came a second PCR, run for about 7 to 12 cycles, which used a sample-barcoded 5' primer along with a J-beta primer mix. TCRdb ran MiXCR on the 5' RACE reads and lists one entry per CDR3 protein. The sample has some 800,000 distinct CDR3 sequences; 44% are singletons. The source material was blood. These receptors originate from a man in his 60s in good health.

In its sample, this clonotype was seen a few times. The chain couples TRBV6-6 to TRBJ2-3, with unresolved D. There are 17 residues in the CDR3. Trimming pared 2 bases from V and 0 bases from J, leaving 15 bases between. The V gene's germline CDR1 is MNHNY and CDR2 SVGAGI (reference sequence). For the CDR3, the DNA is TGTGCCAGCAGTTACCGTCCGGCAAACCCTAGCACAGATACGCAGTATTTT. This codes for CASSYRPANPSTDTQYF.

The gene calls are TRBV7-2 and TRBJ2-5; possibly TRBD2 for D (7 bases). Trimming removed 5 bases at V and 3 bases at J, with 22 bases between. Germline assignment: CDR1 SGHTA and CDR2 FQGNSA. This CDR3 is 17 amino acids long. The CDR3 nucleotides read TGTGCCAGCAGCACTCTTGGGGGGGGCCCGACCAAAGAGACCCAGTACTTC. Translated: CASSTLGGGPTKETQYF.

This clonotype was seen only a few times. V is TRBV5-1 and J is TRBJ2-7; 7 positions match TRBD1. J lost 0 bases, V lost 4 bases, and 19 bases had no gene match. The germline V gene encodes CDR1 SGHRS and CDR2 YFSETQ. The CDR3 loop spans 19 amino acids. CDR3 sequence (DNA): TGCGCCAGCAGCCCCGAGGGGGCCAAAACGGCCGGATCCTCCTACGAGCAGTACTTC. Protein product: CASSPEGAKTAGSSYEQYF.

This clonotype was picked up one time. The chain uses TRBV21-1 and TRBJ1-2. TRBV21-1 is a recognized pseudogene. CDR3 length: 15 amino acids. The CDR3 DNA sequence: TGTGCCAGCAGCAAAAGGGACTCAGCTAACTATGGCTACACCTTC. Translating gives CASSKRDSANYGYTF.

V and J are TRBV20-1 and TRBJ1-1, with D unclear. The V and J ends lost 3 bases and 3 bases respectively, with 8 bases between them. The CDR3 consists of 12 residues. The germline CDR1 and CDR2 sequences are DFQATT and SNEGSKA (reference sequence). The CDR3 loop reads CSASKQYTEAFF. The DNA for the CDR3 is TGCAGTGCTAGCAAGCAGTACACTGAAGCTTTCTTT.

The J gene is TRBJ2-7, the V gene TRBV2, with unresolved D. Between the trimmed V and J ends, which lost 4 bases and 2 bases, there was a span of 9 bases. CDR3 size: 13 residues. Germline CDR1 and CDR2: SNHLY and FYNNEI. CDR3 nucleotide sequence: TGTGCCAGCAGTGGGGCTGGGGCCTACGAGCAGTACTTC. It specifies CASSGAGAYEQYF.

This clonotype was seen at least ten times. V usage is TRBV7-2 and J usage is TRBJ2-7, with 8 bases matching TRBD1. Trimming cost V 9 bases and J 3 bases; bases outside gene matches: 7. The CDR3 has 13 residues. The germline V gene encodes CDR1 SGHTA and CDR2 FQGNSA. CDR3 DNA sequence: TGTGCCAGTACCCCGGACAGGGTCTACGAGCAGTACTTC. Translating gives CASTPDRVYEQYF.

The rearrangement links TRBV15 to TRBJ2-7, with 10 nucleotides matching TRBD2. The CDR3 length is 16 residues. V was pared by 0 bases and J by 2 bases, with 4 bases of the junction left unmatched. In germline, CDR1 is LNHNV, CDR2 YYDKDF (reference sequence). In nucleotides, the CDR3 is TGTGCCACCAGCAGAGATATGAGCGGGGGGGCCTACGAGCAGTACTTC. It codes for CATSRDMSGGAYEQYF.

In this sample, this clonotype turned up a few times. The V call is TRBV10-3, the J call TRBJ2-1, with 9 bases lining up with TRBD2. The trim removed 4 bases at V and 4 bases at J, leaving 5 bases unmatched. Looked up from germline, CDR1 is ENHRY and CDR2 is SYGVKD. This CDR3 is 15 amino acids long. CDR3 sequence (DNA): TGTGCCATCAGTGGGACTAGCGAGACTTACAATGAGCAGTTCTTC. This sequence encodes CAISGTSETYNEQFF.

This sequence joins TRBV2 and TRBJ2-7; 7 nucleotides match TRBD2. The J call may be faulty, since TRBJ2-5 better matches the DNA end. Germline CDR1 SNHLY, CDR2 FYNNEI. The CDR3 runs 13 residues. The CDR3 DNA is TGTGCCAGCAGGACGCCTAGCGGAGGGACCCAGTACTTC. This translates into CASRTPSGGTQYF.